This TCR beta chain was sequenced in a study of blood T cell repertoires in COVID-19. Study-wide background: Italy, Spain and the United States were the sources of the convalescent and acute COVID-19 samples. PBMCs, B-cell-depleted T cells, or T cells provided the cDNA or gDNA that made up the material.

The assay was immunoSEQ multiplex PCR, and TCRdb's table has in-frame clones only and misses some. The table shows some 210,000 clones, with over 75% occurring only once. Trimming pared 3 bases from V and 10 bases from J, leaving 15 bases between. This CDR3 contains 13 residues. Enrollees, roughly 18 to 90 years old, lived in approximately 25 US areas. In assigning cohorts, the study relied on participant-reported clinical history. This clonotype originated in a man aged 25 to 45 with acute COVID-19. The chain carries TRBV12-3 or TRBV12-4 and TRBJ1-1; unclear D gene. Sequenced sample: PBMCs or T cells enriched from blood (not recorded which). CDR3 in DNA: TGTGCCAGCAGTTTTGATTTTTTGAGCGGAGCTTTCTTT. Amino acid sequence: CASSFDFLSGAFF.